The 10 T cell receptor beta chains listed next were all sequenced from one sample in a study of a mutant IDH1 vaccine in newly diagnosed glioma. Some clones are missing from TCRdb's copy, which holds only in-frame ones; the method was immunoSEQ multiplex PCR. This sample has about 92,000 clones; 80% to 90% occur once, and the top ten carry around 7%. Indicated time point: baseline, week 1 (first vaccination visit). The sample's treatment: pre-vaccination baseline after standard-of-care therapy. The input for sequencing was PBMCs, taken from a glioma patient treated with radiotherapy, temozolomide or both. The receptor set was obtained from a woman in her fifties or sixties with glioma.

This clone was observed a handful of times. CDR3 coding DNA: TGCGCCAGCAGGGGCGGGGGGGTAAGAAACACCATATATTTT. Its translation is CASRGGGVRNTIYF. The V and J genes are TRBV10-1 and TRBJ1-3; possible D gene TRBD1, 5 bases. CDR1 and CDR2 (germline): WNHNN, SYGVQD (reference sequence). Trimming shortened V by 6 bases and J by 5 bases, and 14 bases separated the two germline ends. The CDR3 runs to 14 residues.

This rearrangement joins TRBV20-1 to TRBJ2-5, with TRBD2 as a possible D gene (5 bases). Per the germline V gene, CDR1 is DFQATT and CDR2 is SNEGSKA (reference sequence). V gave up 5 bases and J gave up 5 bases, with 9 bases separating them. This CDR3 is 11 amino acids long. The CDR3 coding sequence is TGCAGTGCTGCTCGAGGGGAGACCCAGTACTTC. This encodes CSAARGETQYF.

The V call is TRBV30, the J call TRBJ2-6; D unresolved. This CDR3 contains 17 residues. V lost 2 bases to trimming and J lost 4 bases, with 18 bases between them. Germline V gene lookup returns CDR1 GTSNPN and CDR2 SVGIG (reference sequence). The CDR3 nucleotides are TGTGCCTGGAGTTTGACACCACTCTCCCCCGGGGCCAACGTCCTGACTTTC. This gives the protein CAWSLTPLSPGANVLTF.

The chain employs TRBV29-1 and TRBJ2-1; 7 nucleotides align to TRBD2. CDR1 SQVTM and CDR2 ANQGSEA come from the germline V gene. This CDR3 is built from 12 residues. The V and J ends lost 3 bases and 8 bases, in that order; junction bases with no gene match: 4. For the CDR3, the DNA is TGCAGCGTTGACCGGACTAGACATGAGCAGTTCTTC. It yields the protein CSVDRTRHEQFF.

The CDR3 spells CASSPRGSGLIDTQYF. CDR3 in DNA: TGTGCCAGCAGCCCCAGGGGTAGCGGGTTGATTGATACGCAGTATTTT. The rearrangement uses TRBV7-2 and TRBJ2-3, with a tentative D call TRBD2 (7 bases). Looked up from germline, CDR1 is SGHTA and CDR2 is FQGNSA. The CDR3 has 16 amino acids. V lost 5 bases to trimming and J lost 6 bases, with 21 bases between them.

The chain links TRBV6-5 to TRBJ1-6, with 8 bases fitting TRBD1. The V gene's germline CDR1 is MNHEY and CDR2 SVGAGI. V dropped 6 bases and J dropped 10; count of bases not matched to a gene: 11. The CDR3 runs to 15 residues. CDR3 region: CASSPSDRGGSPLHF. Here the CDR3 DNA reads TGTGCCAGCAGCCCATCCGACAGGGGAGGGTCACCCCTCCACTTT.

This clone was counted a few times. V usage is TRBV7-9 and J usage is TRBJ1-6; unclear D gene. V was trimmed by 2 bases and J by 15 bases, leaving 17 bases between them. CDR1 SEHNR and CDR2 FQNEAQ come from the germline V gene (reference sequence). There are 14 residues in the CDR3. This CDR3 is CASSLRGSNSGLHF. CDR3 nucleotides: TGTGCCAGCAGCTTACGCGGGTCTAATTCGGGCCTCCACTTT.

This clone appeared once. The genes are TRBV5-1 and TRBJ2-5, with D unclear. The CDR3 consists of 17 residues. Germline CDR1 and CDR2: SGHRS and YFSETQ. Trimming stripped 3 bases from V and 3 bases from J, with 21 bases between. CDR3 protein: CASSSGISGRKKETQYF. The CDR3 region has the DNA TGCGCCAGCAGCTCAGGTATCTCCGGACGGAAGAAAGAGACCCAGTACTTC.

This rearrangement joins TRBV7-2 to TRBJ1-2; 8 bases fit TRBD1. Germline V gene lookup returns CDR1 SGHTA and CDR2 FQGNSA. This CDR3 has 14 amino acids. V shed 2 bases, J shed 2 bases, and the junction held 1 base outside the gene matches. The CDR3 spells CASSLQGANYGYTF. CDR3 nucleotides: TGTGCCAGCAGCTTACAGGGGGCCAACTATGGCTACACCTTC.

The V call is TRBV5-1, the J call TRBJ1-4; TRBD1 is a possible D gene (6 bases). The CDR3 is made up of 18 amino acids. Germline V CDR1 and CDR2: SGHRS, YFSETQ. V was clipped by 0 bases and J by 0 bases, with 15 bases between them. The DNA of the CDR3 is TGCGCCAGCAGCTTGGTTCAGGGGATCCCTGCAACTAATGAAAAACTGTTTTTT. Residues: CASSLVQGIPATNEKLFF.